The 11 T cell receptor beta chains listed next were all sequenced from one sample in a study of T cell repertoires in cytomegalovirus infection. Their target antigens are unknown. TCRdb re-called the reads with MiXCR, one entry per CDR3 protein. The sample lists 350,000 to 400,000 distinct CDR3 sequences; 34% were seen once. The sample in question was cultured PBMCs, obtained from culture after CMV antigen stimulation. These receptors all come from a human donor in good health (CMV status not recorded). Some clones in this sample may be carry-over from other donors' samples.

This clonotype was counted between two and nine times. The genes are TRBV7-9 and TRBJ2-1; 11 nucleotides match TRBD1. Germline CDR1 and CDR2: SEHNR and FQNEAQ (reference sequence). This CDR3 has 14 residues. With 5 bases clipped from V and 9 bases from J, the junction kept 6 bases outside the gene matches. The CDR3 nucleotides read TGTGCCAGCAGCGAAACCGGGACAGGGGGTGAGCAGTTCTTC. It specifies CASSETGTGGEQFF.

The table lists this clonotype with many counts. The rearrangement uses TRBV7-2 and TRBJ2-7; 9 bases are shared with TRBD2. The ends lost 1 base at V and 2 bases at J; junction bases unmatched: 3. Looked up from germline, CDR1 is SGHTA and CDR2 is FQGNSA. The CDR3 contains 15 residues. The CDR3 is CASSLGLAGTYEQYV. The CDR3 bases are TGTGCCAGCAGCTTAGGTCTAGCGGGGACCTACGAGCAGTACGTC.

The chain uses TRBV29-1 and TRBJ2-3; possibly TRBD2 for D (6 bases). CDR1 is SQVTM, CDR2 ANQGSEA, per germline. Trimming cost V 1 base and J 6 bases, with 14 bases left between them. The CDR3 spans 14 residues. For the CDR3, the DNA is TGCAGCGTTGAAGCGGCCGGTGGAGGGGATACGCAGTATTTT. Protein product: CSVEAAGGGDTQYF.

This clonotype occurred a few times. The chain uses TRBV7-2 and TRBJ2-3, with TRBD2 identical over 8 bases. Trimming at V came to 5 bases and at J to 2 bases, leaving 12 bases not matched to a gene. The CDR3 consists of 17 residues. Germline-derived CDR1 and CDR2 are SGHTA and FQGNSA. CDR3 region: CASSPEGLVGLTDTQYF. Written as DNA, the CDR3 is TGTGCCAGCAGCCCGGAGGGACTAGTGGGCCTCACAGATACGCAGTATTTT.

This clonotype was found a few times. V is TRBV7-2 and J is TRBJ2-3; 9 bases match TRBD1. The V segment lost 5 bases and the J segment 2 bases; nucleotides outside the gene matches: 8. Germline CDR1 and CDR2: SGHTA and FQGNSA. The CDR3 totals 16 residues. The CDR3 DNA follows: TGTGCCAGCAGCCCGGGACAGGGATTCTTCACAGATACGCAGTATTTT. Translating gives CASSPGQGFFTDTQYF.

The chain combines TRBV4-3 with TRBJ2-3; 8 bases align to TRBD2. There are 14 residues in the CDR3. Losses at the gene ends were 8 bases for V and 5 bases for J; bases not matched to a gene: 9. Germline lookup yields CDR1 LGHNA and CDR2 YSLEER. This chain's CDR3 is CASSKLADIDTQYF. Here the CDR3 DNA reads TGCGCCAGCTCCAAACTAGCGGACATAGATACGCAGTATTTT.

This clonotype was found a few times. The chain recombines TRBV7-8 with TRBJ2-7, with D possibly being TRBD1 (6 bases). The CDR3 spans 14 residues. Germline CDR1 reads SGHVS; CDR2 reads FQNEAQ. V lost 2 bases to trimming and J lost 2 bases, with 10 bases between them. This CDR3 reads CASSLNRETYEQYF. Here the CDR3 DNA reads TGTGCCAGCAGCTTAAACAGGGAGACCTACGAGCAGTACTTC. Full variable domain (remainder filled in from reference TRBV7-8 and TRBJ2-7): GAGVSQSPRYKVAKRGQDVALRCDPISGHVSLFWYQQALGQGPEFLTYFQNEAQLDKSGLPSDRFFAERPEGSVSTLKIQRTQQEDSAVYLCASSLNRETYEQYFGPGTRLTVT.

This sequence joins TRBV7-8 and TRBJ1-1; 9 bases match TRBD1. This CDR3 is 13 amino acids long. Losses at the gene ends were 5 bases for V and 8 bases for J; bases not matched to a gene: 6. Per the germline V gene, CDR1 is SGHVS and CDR2 is FQNEAQ. CDR3 nucleotide sequence: TGTGCCAGCAGCCAGATGGACAGGGGAGAAGCTTTCTTT. Translation: CASSQMDRGEAFF.

This clonotype appeared a few times. This rearrangement joins TRBV5-1 to TRBJ2-7, with unresolved D. V lost 0 bases and J 0 bases, leaving 7 bases between the germline ends. This CDR3 spans 14 amino acids. The germline gives CDR1 SGHRS, CDR2 YFSETQ. The CDR3 DNA reads TGCGCCAGCAGCTTGGTCGAAGACTCCTACGAGCAGTACTTC. Residues: CASSLVEDSYEQYF.

This clonotype was seen many times. The V gene is TRBV6-2 or TRBV6-3, the J gene TRBJ2-2; 7 bases map to TRBD2. With V trimmed by 4 bases and J by 3 bases, 14 bases remained unmatched. This CDR3 region has 18 residues. Germline V CDR1 and CDR2: MNHEY, SVGEGT. The CDR3: CASSFAGAWGKYTGELFF. CDR3 bases: TGTGCCAGCAGTTTTGCGGGAGCTTGGGGTAAATACACCGGGGAGCTGTTTTTT.

This clonotype showed up just a few times. V gene TRBV28 combines with J gene TRBJ1-1; maybe TRBD1 (6 bases). The germline V gene encodes CDR1 MDHEN and CDR2 SYDVKM. The V end lost 2 bases, the J end lost 10 bases, and 17 bases lay between the germline ends. The CDR3 runs 14 residues. The CDR3 region has the DNA TGTGCCAGCAGTTTAGACAGGTTAATCTGGGGAGCTTTCTTT. It encodes CASSLDRLIWGAFF.